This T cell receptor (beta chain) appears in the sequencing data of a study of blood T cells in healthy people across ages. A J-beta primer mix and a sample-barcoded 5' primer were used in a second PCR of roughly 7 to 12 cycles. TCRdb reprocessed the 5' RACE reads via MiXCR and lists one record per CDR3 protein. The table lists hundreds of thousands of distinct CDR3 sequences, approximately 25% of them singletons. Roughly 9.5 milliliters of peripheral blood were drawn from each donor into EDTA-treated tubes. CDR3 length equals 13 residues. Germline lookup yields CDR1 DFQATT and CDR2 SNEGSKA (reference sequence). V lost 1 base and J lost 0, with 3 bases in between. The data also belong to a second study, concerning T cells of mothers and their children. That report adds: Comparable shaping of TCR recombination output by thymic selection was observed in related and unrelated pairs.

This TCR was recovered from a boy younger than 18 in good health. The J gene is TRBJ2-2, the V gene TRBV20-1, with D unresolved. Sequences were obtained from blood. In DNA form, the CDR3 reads TGCAGTGCTAGAGTCGCGAACACCGGGGAGCTGTTTTTT. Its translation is CSARVANTGELFF.